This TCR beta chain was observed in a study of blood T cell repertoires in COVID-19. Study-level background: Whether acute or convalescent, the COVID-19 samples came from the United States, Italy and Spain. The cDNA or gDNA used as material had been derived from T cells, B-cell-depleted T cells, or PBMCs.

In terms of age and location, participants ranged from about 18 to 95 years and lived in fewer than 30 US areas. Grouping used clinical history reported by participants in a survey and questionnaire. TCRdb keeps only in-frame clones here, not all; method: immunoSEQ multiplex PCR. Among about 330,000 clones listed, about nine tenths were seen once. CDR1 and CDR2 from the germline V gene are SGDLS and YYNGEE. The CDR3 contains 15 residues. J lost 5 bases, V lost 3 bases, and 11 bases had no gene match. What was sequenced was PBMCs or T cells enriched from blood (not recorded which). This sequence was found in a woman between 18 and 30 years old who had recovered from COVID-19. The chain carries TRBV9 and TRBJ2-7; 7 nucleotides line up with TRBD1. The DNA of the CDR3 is TGTGCCAGCAGCGCCACCGGGGACAGAGTCCACGAGCAGTACTTC. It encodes CASSATGDRVHEQYF.